This note documents a single T cell receptor (beta chain) sequence. This entry belongs to a study of shared clonotypes between healthy human individuals. CD45RO-negative, CCR7-selected cells formed the naive CD8 fraction, which excluded terminally differentiated effector memory CD45RA+ cells. Germline lookup yields CDR1 SNHLY and CDR2 FYNNEI. CDR3 length equals 17 residues. The trim removed 8 bases at V and 3 bases at J, leaving 15 bases unmatched. This table comes from immunoSEQ multiplex PCR, and its TCRdb copy is limited to in-frame clones, with some not included. The profile shows about 2,100,000 clones, 85% to 95% of them singletons.

The specimen was naive CD8+ T cells from PBMCs. This sequence joins TRBV2 and TRBJ1-1; TRBD1 matches 10 bases. This sequence originates from a man between 18 and 29 years old in good health. Some clones in this sample may be carry-over from other donors' samples. CDR3 in amino acids: CASESRGQGVRDTEAFF. The CDR3, as DNA: TGTGCCAGCGAGTCTCGCGGACAGGGGGTAAGGGACACTGAAGCTTTCTTT.